A single sample gave rise to the 12 T cell receptor beta chains below, sequenced in a study of blood T cell repertoires in COVID-19. The table came from immunoSEQ multiplex PCR; TCRdb's copy has only in-frame clones and leaves some out. Among about 270,000 clones listed, about 90% were seen once. Sequencing used peripheral blood. Source of these receptors: a person aged 18 to 29 with COVID-19, enrolled during active disease.

The chain uses TRBV5-1 and TRBJ1-4; perhaps TRBD1 as D (6 bases). Germline assignment: CDR1 SGHRS and CDR2 YFSETQ. V lost 2 bases, J lost 4 bases, and 12 bases lay in between. CDR3 length: 15 residues. CDR3 amino acids: CASSFSTGGNEKLFF. The CDR3 DNA reads as TGCGCCAGCAGCTTCTCGACAGGCGGTAATGAAAAACTGTTTTTT. Variable domain in full (rest from reference TRBV5-1 and TRBJ1-4): KAGVTQTPRYLIKTRGQQVTLSCSPISGHRSVSWYQQTPGQGLQFLFEYFSETQRNKGNFPGRFSGRQFSNSRSEMNVSTLELGDSALYLCASSFSTGGNEKLFFGSGTQLSVL.

This chain uses TRBV10-3 with TRBJ2-1; 11 bases line up with TRBD2. After removal of 8 bases from V and 5 bases from J, the junction contained 11 bases not matched to a gene. CDR1 and CDR2 from the germline V gene are ENHRY and SYGVKD. The length of the CDR3 is 16 residues. The CDR3 coding sequence is TGTGCCATCGGGGTACCTAGCGGGAGGTCTAACAATGAGCAGTTCTTC. It translates to CAIGVPSGRSNNEQFF.

The chain is built from TRBV28 and TRBJ2-1, with TRBD1 matching over 10 bases. Germline CDR1 MDHEN, CDR2 SYDVKM. The trim removed 2 bases at V and 6 bases at J, leaving 4 bases unmatched. This CDR3 comprises 15 residues. The CDR3 reads CASSLDRGRINEQFF. The CDR3 DNA follows: TGTGCCAGCAGTTTAGACAGGGGGCGGATCAATGAGCAGTTCTTC.

V gene TRBV24-1 combines with J gene TRBJ2-2, with D possibly TRBD2 on 6 matching bases. Germline loops: CDR1 KGHDR, CDR2 SFDVKD. The V end lost 4 bases, the J end lost 4 bases, and 15 bases lay between the germline ends. This CDR3 is 16 amino acids long. In DNA form, the CDR3 reads TGTGCCACCAGTGAACGCGGGACTCTCCCCACCGGGGAGCTGTTTTTT. Translating it yields CATSERGTLPTGELFF.

The chain combines TRBV12-3 or TRBV12-4 with TRBJ2-3; no definite D call. Between the trimmed V and J ends, which lost 6 bases and 3 bases, there was a span of 4 bases. The CDR3 runs to 11 residues. The CDR3 coding sequence is TGTGCCAGCAGGACTACAGATACGCAGTATTTT. Amino acids: CASRTTDTQYF.

The chain couples TRBV5-5 to TRBJ1-2, with TRBD1 matching over 9 bases. Trimming at V came to 0 bases and at J to 1 base, leaving 7 bases not matched to a gene. Germline lookup yields CDR1 SGHKS and CDR2 YYEKEE (reference sequence). CDR3 length: 17 amino acids. DNA for the CDR3: TGTGCCAGCAGCTTGGTTTGGACAGGGGCCTATAACTATGGCTACACCTTC. Protein: CASSLVWTGAYNYGYTF.

This chain links TRBV14 with TRBJ2-1; possibly TRBD2 for D (5 bases). The V and J ends lost 4 bases and 6 bases respectively, with 7 bases between them. Germline assignment: CDR1 SGHDN and CDR2 FVKESK. This CDR3 contains 12 residues. DNA for the CDR3: TGTGCCAGCAGCCTAGCGAGCAATGAGCAGTTCTTC. It is translated as CASSLASNEQFF.

The genes are TRBV19 and TRBJ2-7; 7 bases match TRBD1. The CDR3 sequence is 13 residues long. V was pared by 5 bases and J by 7 bases, with 8 bases of the junction left unmatched. CDR1 LNHDA and CDR2 SQIVND come from the germline V gene (reference sequence). CDR3 loop: CASSPTGAREQYF. CDR3 coding DNA: TGTGCCAGTAGTCCAACAGGGGCAAGGGAGCAGTACTTC. The whole variable domain, filled in from reference TRBV19 and TRBJ2-7, reads DGGITQSPKYLFRKEGQNVTLSCEQNLNHDAMYWYRQDPGQGLRLIYYSQIVNDFQKGDIAEGYSVSREKKESFPLTVTSAQKNPTAFYLCASSPTGAREQYFGPGTRLTVT.

The J gene is TRBJ2-7, the V gene TRBV15; D might be TRBD2 (5 bases). Germline V gives CDR1 LNHNV, CDR2 YYDKDF (reference sequence). The CDR3 consists of 15 residues. The germline V and J ends were trimmed by 0 bases and 0 bases, with 9 bases remaining between them. CDR3 sequence: CATSRDLGDSYEQYF. CDR3 bases: TGTGCCACCAGCAGAGATTTGGGAGACTCCTACGAGCAGTACTTC.

CDR3: CASSLGLAGGPPLNIQYF. The CDR3 nucleotides read TGTGCCAGCAGCTTAGGACTAGCGGGAGGCCCGCCCCTAAACATTCAGTACTTC. The chain employs TRBV7-2 and TRBJ2-4, with 13 bases identical to TRBD2. Trimming cost V 1 base and J 6 bases; bases outside gene matches: 9. CDR3 length: 18 residues. The germline V gene has CDR1 SGHTA and CDR2 FQGNSA.

V gene TRBV4-3 combines with J gene TRBJ2-7, with TRBD1 matching 7 bases. Germline values: CDR1 LGHNA, CDR2 YSLEER. The CDR3 has 14 amino acids. Trimming took 4 bases from V and 8 from J; bases not matched to a gene: 11. CDR3: CASSLDRTLGKQYF. The CDR3 DNA sequence: TGCGCCAGCAGCCTGGACAGGACCCTGGGAAAGCAGTACTTC.

This chain links TRBV6-2 or TRBV6-3 with TRBJ1-2, with unresolved D. Germline V gene data show CDR1 as MNHEY and CDR2 as SVGEGT. The CDR3 spans 14 residues. Trimming removed 2 bases from V and 6 bases from J, with 13 bases in between. The CDR3 loop reads CASSYEPLLDGYTF. DNA for the CDR3: TGTGCCAGCAGTTACGAGCCGTTACTCGATGGCTACACCTTC.